This entry lists 11 T cell receptor beta chains sequenced from one sample in a study of blood T cells in healthy people across ages. PCR was performed a second time for about 6 to 12 cycles using a sample-barcoded 5' primer and a J-beta primer mix. One entry per CDR3 protein, called by TCRdb with MiXCR from the 5' RACE reads. The sample gives about 650,000 distinct CDR3 sequences, approximately 29% of which show up once; approximately 15% is in the top ten. Input material: blood. These receptors came from a woman of 80 years or more in good health.

This clonotype was found many times. This sequence joins TRBV12-3 or TRBV12-4 and TRBJ2-1; 7 bases fit TRBD2. V trimming: 8 bases; J trimming: 0 bases; junction bases outside the gene matches: 10. The CDR3 spans 16 residues. This CDR3 reads CASVPSRGVSYNEQFF. The CDR3 coding sequence is TGTGCCAGCGTCCCTTCTCGGGGGGTCTCCTACAATGAGCAGTTCTTC.

This clonotype was seen repeatedly, ten times or more. One end of the junction does not line up with germline, which may come from a read error. The CDR3 nucleotides are TGTGCTAGCAGCTTAGCGCCTGACCAGCCCCAGCATTTT. Amino acids: CASSLAPDQPQHF. V and J are TRBV7-7 and TRBJ1-5; D remains unclear. The CDR3 has 13 residues. Germline-derived CDR1 and CDR2 are SSHAT and FNYEAQ (reference sequence).

As concerns this clonotype: At one end, the junction sequence differs from germline, possibly due to a read error. The V and J genes are TRBV20-1 and TRBJ2-1, with 9 bases lining up with TRBD1. Germline-derived CDR1 and CDR2 are DFQATT and SNEGSKA (reference sequence). The CDR3 consists of 12 residues. The CDR3: CGLGTGSNEQFF. The CDR3 DNA reads TGTGGTTTAGGGACAGGGAGTAATGAGCAGTTCTTC.

This clonotype has a count of ten or more. The V and J genes are TRBV6-4 and TRBJ2-3; perhaps TRBD1 as D (6 bases). Trimming stripped 4 bases from V and 4 bases from J, with 12 bases between. The CDR3 runs 14 residues. Germline V gene lookup returns CDR1 MRHNA and CDR2 SNTAGT. Here the CDR3 reads CASSASQGADTQYF. DNA for the CDR3: TGTGCCAGCAGTGCCTCACAGGGCGCAGATACGCAGTATTTT.

The CDR3 DNA is TGCGCCAGCAGCTCAGGCCGCGCCGGGGAGCTGTTTTTT. It codes for CASSSGRAGELFF. This sequence joins TRBV5-1 and TRBJ2-2, with no clear D. The CDR3 is 13 amino acids. CDR1 SGHRS and CDR2 YFSETQ come from the germline V gene. V was trimmed by 3 bases and J by 6 bases, leaving 9 bases between them.

Points on this clonotype: A much more abundant neighbour one base away suggests this may be a read error. The chain uses TRBV3-1 and TRBJ2-5; 9 nucleotides match TRBD2. Germline CDR1 reads LGHDT; CDR2 reads YNNKEL (reference sequence). This CDR3 has 14 residues. CDR3 in DNA: TGTGCCGGCAGCTTAGCGGGGGAACAAGAGACCCAGTACTTC. The encoded protein is CAGSLAGEQETQYF.

This clonotype was detected ten times or more. The genes are TRBV18 and TRBJ2-7, with 12 bases aligning to TRBD1. Germline CDR1 is KGHSH and CDR2 is LQKENI. The CDR3 consists of 15 residues. V lost 6 bases, J lost 1 base, and 4 bases stayed unmatched. This CDR3 is CASSRDRGLSYEQYF. CDR3 nucleotides: TGTGCCAGCTCCCGGGACAGGGGGCTTTCCTACGAGCAGTACTTC.

In the case of this clonotype: One base away lies a much larger clone, so this may be a sequencing read error. This chain uses TRBV4-2 with TRBJ2-3, with D perhaps assigned TRBD1 or TRBD2 (5 bases each). Germline V gene data show CDR1 as LGHNA and CDR2 as YNFKEQ. The CDR3 covers 16 residues. Trimming stripped 1 base from V and 2 bases from J, with 13 bases between. The CDR3 bases are TGTGCCAGCAGCCAAGTACGAGGGGACGACACAGATACGCAGTATTTT. As protein: CASSQVRGDDTDTQYF.

This clonotype was recorded at least ten times. The chain recombines TRBV7-2 with TRBJ2-1; D tentatively fits TRBD1 or TRBD2 (6 bases each). Germline CDR1 is SGHTA and CDR2 is FQGNSA. The CDR3 is 14 residues long. Deletions cut 5 bases from V and 10 bases from J, with 18 bases between. CDR3 protein: CASSLEGGHWEQFF. CDR3 nucleotide sequence: TGTGCCAGCAGCCTCGAAGGGGGGCATTGGGAGCAGTTCTTC.

The chain has TRBV30 and TRBJ2-7; D perhaps matches TRBD2 (5 bases). Germline assignment: CDR1 GTSNPN and CDR2 SVGIG (reference sequence). This CDR3 spans 15 amino acids. The germline V and J ends were trimmed by 2 bases and 3 bases, with 17 bases remaining between them. CDR3 DNA: TGTGCCTGGAGTCCCGGGATCCTCCACGACTACGAGCAGTACTTC. Amino acid sequence: CAWSPGILHDYEQYF.

Ten or more counts support this clonotype. The chain uses TRBV7-2 and TRBJ2-4; possible D gene TRBD2, 7 bases. Trimming removed 3 bases from V and 7 bases from J, with 13 bases in between. The CDR3 runs 14 residues. The V gene's germline CDR1 is SGHTA and CDR2 FQGNSA. The CDR3, as DNA: TGTGCCAGCAGCTTTAGGGGGGGCGGGAACATTCAGTACTTC. This sequence encodes CASSFRGGGNIQYF.